This T cell receptor beta chain was identified in a study of blood T cell repertoires in COVID-19. Study in general: PBMCs, B-cell-depleted T cells, or T cells were the source of the cDNA or gDNA that made up the material.

Residents of about two dozen US areas, aged about 18 to 89 years, made up the participants. Each participant's cohort was designated according to participant-reported clinical history. The study counted Cohort 3 donors as recovered given two negative PCRs, clearance, or symptom resolution. Profiling relied on immunoSEQ multiplex PCR, and the TCRdb table lists in-frame clones only, not all of them. Of about 480,000 clones listed, approximately 88% are singletons. This receptor was taken from a woman in her forties who had recovered from COVID-19. Sequencing was carried out using PBMCs or T cells enriched from blood (not recorded which).

Here the CDR3 reads CASSYQSGASYNEQFF. The CDR3 coding sequence is TGTGCCAGCAGCTATCAGAGCGGAGCCTCCTACAATGAGCAGTTCTTC. This chain links TRBV7-6 with TRBJ2-1; D perhaps matches TRBD2 (5 bases). The CDR3 runs to 16 residues. V was clipped by 4 bases and J by 0 bases, with 13 bases between them. CDR1 is SGHVS, CDR2 FNYEAQ, per germline.